Listed below are T cell receptor beta chains from one sample, sequenced in a study of T-cell reconstitution after alpha-beta-depleted transplantation in children. TCRdb processed the PCR reads anew with MiXCR; each CDR3 protein has one entry. Of approximately 520,000 distinct CDR3 sequences in the sample, roughly 11% were seen once. This sample comprised PBMCs, mostly from graft donor cells, obtained 180 days after TCRalphabeta/CD19-depleted stem cell transplant. These receptors were obtained from a female patient aged 2 to 10 who had a stem cell transplant for aplastic anemia, so the T cells may come from the graft donor. Both conserved end residues are part of each CDR3. D genes are given only for firm matches. A row's size may be missing; if present it is once, few, many or a size class.

TRBJ2-7,TRBV28,TRBD2,NA,TGTGCCAGCAGAAGACCGGGACTAGATTTGAACGAGCAGTACTTC,CASRRPGLDLNEQYF
TRBJ1-2,TRBV10-3,NA,few,TGTGCCATCAGGGGGCACGGGGTGGTCTATGGCTACACCTTC,CAIRGHGVVYGYTF
TRBJ1-6,TRBV12-3/TRBV12-4,NA,many,TGTGCCAGCAGGTCACAGGAGGGCGCCTATAATTCACCCCTCCACTTT,CASRSQEGAYNSPLHF
TRBJ2-1,TRBV29-1,TRBD2,many,TGCAGCGTTCCTAGCGGGGACTACAATGAGCAGTTCTTC,CSVPSGDYNEQFF
TRBJ1-2,TRBV20-1,NA,NA,TGCAGCGGCGATCAGCAGTATGGCTACACCTTC,CSGDQQYGYTF
TRBJ2-5,TRBV5-1,TRBD2,NA,TGCGCCAGCAGCTCTGCTAGCGGGTCGAGAGGAGAGACCCAGTACTTC,CASSSASGSRGETQYF
TRBJ2-5,TRBV6-1,NA,NA,TGTGCCAGCACCCGACGAACTCCTCCCCAAGAGACCCAGTACTTC,CASTRRTPPQETQYF
TRBJ2-7,TRBV7-6,NA,NA,TGTGCCAGCAGCTTAGATGGGTCAGGGTCCGAGCAGTACTTC,CASSLDGSGSEQYF
TRBJ2-7,TRBV15,TRBD1,NA,TGTGCCACCAGCTCTTGGGGGGACAGGAGGTCCTACGAGCAGTACTTC,CATSSWGDRRSYEQYF
TRBJ2-5,TRBV11-2,NA,NA,TGTGCCAGCAGCTTAGTAATAGCTCGTCGGGAGACCCAGTACTTC,CASSLVIARRETQYF
TRBJ2-6,TRBV27,TRBD1,NA,TGTGCCAGCAGTTTATCGGACAGGTTCATCTCTGGGGCCAACGTCCTGACTTTC,CASSLSDRFISGANVLTF
TRBJ2-1,TRBV28,TRBD1,many,TGTGCCAGCAGTTCCGGGACAGGCAAGGGAGATGAGCAGTTCTTC,CASSSGTGKGDEQFF
TRBJ1-6,TRBV9,TRBD1,NA,TGTGCCAGCAGCGTAGGGGGACAGACAAATTCACCCCTCCACTTT,CASSVGGQTNSPLHF
TRBJ1-1,TRBV28,NA,few,TGTGCCAGCACCAAGGAGGAGCTTCAGAACACTGAAGCTTTCTTT,CASTKEELQNTEAFF
TRBJ2-1,TRBV12-3/TRBV12-4,NA,few,TGTGCCAGCAGTTTAACCCCGATTGTTTCCTACAATGAGCAGTTCTTC,CASSLTPIVSYNEQFF
TRBJ1-1,TRBV13,NA,few,TGTGCCAGCACCCTAGTCAGGGGACTAGCTGAAGCTTTCTTT,CASTLVRGLAEAFF
TRBJ1-4,TRBV5-1,NA,NA,TGCGCCAGCAGCGGCCGGGGACCTAATGAAAAACTGTTTTTT,CASSGRGPNEKLFF
TRBJ1-2,TRBV14,TRBD1,NA,TGTGCCAGCAGCCGACGGACAGGGCCAAACTATGGCTACACCTTC,CASSRRTGPNYGYTF
TRBJ2-7,TRBV29-1,NA,NA,TGCAGCGTCACAGGGTTCTCCTACGAGCAGTACTTC,CSVTGFSYEQYF
TRBJ1-5,TRBV7-6,TRBD1,NA,TGTGCCAGCAGCGCAAAGACAGGGATCGGGCAGCCCCAGCATTTT,CASSAKTGIGQPQHF
TRBJ2-6,TRBV18,NA,NA,TGTGCCAGCTCACCACTCCCAGGGGCTGGGGCCAACGGCCTGACTTTC,CASSPLPGAGANGLTF
TRBJ1-1,TRBV6-5,TRBD1,few,TGTGCCAGCAGTTACAAGACAGGGAGGACTGAAGCTTTCTTT,CASSYKTGRTEAFF
TRBJ2-7,TRBV3-1,TRBD2,few,TGTGCCAGCAGCCATCGGGAGGGGGGCTACGAGCAGTACTTC,CASSHREGGYEQYF
TRBJ2-5,TRBV10-3,TRBD1,few,TGTGCCATCAGTGATCTGCGGGGACAGGGGCAAGAGACCCAGTACTTC,CAISDLRGQGQETQYF
TRBJ2-7,TRBV20-1,TRBD1,many,TGCAGTGCAACCCAGCCTAACAGGGGAGAGACGCACTTC,CSATQPNRGETHF
TRBJ2-3,TRBV20-1,TRBD2,few,TGCAGTGCTAGACTGGCGGGAGTCTCAGATACGCAGTATTTT,CSARLAGVSDTQYF
TRBJ2-1,TRBV7-2,NA,many,TGTGCCAGCAGACCCGGAGGTCCTGAGCAGTTCTTC,CASRPGGPEQFF
TRBJ2-1,TRBV6-2/TRBV6-3,TRBD2,many,TGTGCCAGCAGTTACTCGACTAGCGGGACCTACAATGAGCAGTTCTTC,CASSYSTSGTYNEQFF
TRBJ2-1,TRBV9,TRBD1,NA,TGTGCCAGCAGCGCCAGATTGGGACAGATCCAATACAATGAGCAGTTCTTC,CASSARLGQIQYNEQFF
TRBJ2-2,TRBV2,TRBD1,few,TGTGCCAGCAGAGGGGACAGGGACGTGGCCGGGGAGCTGTTTTTT,CASRGDRDVAGELFF
TRBJ2-1,TRBV6-1,TRBD2,NA,TGTGCCAGCTCTGGGGGACTAGCGTCCCACAATGAGCAGTTCTTC,CASSGGLASHNEQFF
TRBJ1-1,TRBV30,NA,few,TGTGCCTGGAGTCCGGGGGCCACTGAAGCTTTCTTT,CAWSPGATEAFF
TRBJ2-7,TRBV5-5,TRBD1,NA,TGTGCCAGCAACCCGACAGGGGTGGGCTACGAGCAGTACTTC,CASNPTGVGYEQYF
TRBJ2-3,TRBV7-2,TRBD2,few,TGTGCCAGCAGCTTAGGGTATCTAGCGGGGGAGTATTTT,CASSLGYLAGEYF
TRBJ2-7,TRBV20-1,TRBD1,NA,TGCAGTGCCTTTCCACAGGGGGCTATGAACTACGAGCAGTACTTC,CSAFPQGAMNYEQYF
TRBJ2-7,TRBV5-1,NA,few,TGCGCCAGCAGCTTGGTGAGACAGTCCTACGAGCAGTACTTC,CASSLVRQSYEQYF
TRBJ1-2,TRBV12-3/TRBV12-4,TRBD1,few,TGTGCCAGCAGTTTAGCGGGGACAGCATCGAACTATGGCTACACCTTC,CASSLAGTASNYGYTF
TRBJ1-5,TRBV24-1,NA,few,TGTGCCACCAGGAAAAATAGCAATCAGCCCCAGCATTTT,CATRKNSNQPQHF
TRBJ1-2,TRBV6-1,NA,once,TGTGCCAGCAGTACAGGAAGCAACTATGGCTACACCTTC,CASSTGSNYGYTF
TRBJ2-2,TRBV7-3,TRBD2,many,TGTGCCAGCAGCTGGCGGCCGGGAGGGCTAATCGGGGAGCTGTTTTTT,CASSWRPGGLIGELFF
TRBJ2-2,TRBV29-1,NA,few,TGCAGCGCTCGACCGGGTGGCACCCGGGAGTTTTTT,CSARPGGTREFF
TRBJ1-2,TRBV18,NA,NA,TGTGCCAGCTCACCCGAGGGGATCACTAACTATGGCTACACCTTC,CASSPEGITNYGYTF
TRBJ1-5,TRBV10-3,NA,NA,TGTGCCATCAGTTGGGGGTGGGGCAGCAATCAGCCCCAGCATTTT,CAISWGWGSNQPQHF
TRBJ2-7,TRBV15,NA,many,TGTGCCACCAGCAGAGACGGAGGCCCGGGGGACGAGCAGTACTTC,CATSRDGGPGDEQYF
TRBJ1-1,TRBV6-2/TRBV6-3,NA,few,TGTGCCAGCAGTTCGGTCTTCGGCGCTTTCTTT,CASSSVFGAFF
TRBJ2-1,TRBV12-3/TRBV12-4,NA,NA,TGTGCCAGCAGTTTACCAGGGACGTTCGGTGAGCAGTTCTTC,CASSLPGTFGEQFF
TRBJ2-5,TRBV7-9,NA,NA,TGTGCCAGCAGCGAAAGGCGCGCCGAGAAGGCCCAGTACTTC,CASSERRAEKAQYF
TRBJ2-1,TRBV19,TRBD2,NA,TGTGCCAGTCGTCGACTAGCGGGAGGACAGAATGAGCAGTTCTTC,CASRRLAGGQNEQFF
TRBJ2-7,TRBV29-1,TRBD1,many,TGCAGCCCTGGAACAGGGGGGAGAGAGCAGTACTTC,CSPGTGGREQYF
TRBJ1-1,TRBV18,NA,few,TGTGCCAGCTCACCCTATTTACAGGGAAGGGCTGAAGCTTTCTTT,CASSPYLQGRAEAFF